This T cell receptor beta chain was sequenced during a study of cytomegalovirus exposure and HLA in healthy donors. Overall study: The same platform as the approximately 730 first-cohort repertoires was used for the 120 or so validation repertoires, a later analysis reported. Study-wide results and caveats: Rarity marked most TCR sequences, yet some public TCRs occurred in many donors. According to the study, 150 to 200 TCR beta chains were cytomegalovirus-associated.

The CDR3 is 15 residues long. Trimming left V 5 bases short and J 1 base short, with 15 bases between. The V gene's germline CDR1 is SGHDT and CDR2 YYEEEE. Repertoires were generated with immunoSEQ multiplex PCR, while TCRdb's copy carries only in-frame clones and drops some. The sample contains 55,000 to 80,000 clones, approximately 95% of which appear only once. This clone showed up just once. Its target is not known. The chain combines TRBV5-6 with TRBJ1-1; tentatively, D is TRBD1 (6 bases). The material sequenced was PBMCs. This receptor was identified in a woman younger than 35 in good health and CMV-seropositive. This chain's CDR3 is CASSFRRTANTEAFF. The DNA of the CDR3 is TGTGCCAGCAGTTTTCGTCGGACAGCGAACACTGAAGCTTTCTTT.